The T cell receptor (beta chain) under discussion was sequenced for a study of siplizumab effects on memory and regulatory T cells. The data were produced by immunoSEQ multiplex PCR, yet TCRdb's version contains in-frame clones alone and is incomplete. The table records tens of thousands of clones, about 97% of them present only once. The CDR3 spans 14 residues. Germline CDR1 is MNHNS and CDR2 is SASEGT. V dropped 6 bases and J dropped 8; count of bases not matched to a gene: 7. This TCR was sampled from a human donor in good health. The gene calls are TRBV6-1 and TRBJ1-4; 9 bases match TRBD1. Source material: naive CD4+ T cells sorted from blood. CDR3 in DNA: TGTGCCAGCAGGGGACAGGGCGGGCGGGAAAAACTGTTTTTT. It is translated as CASRGQGGREKLFF.